The following is a TCR beta chain sequence with its context. The data belong to a study of blood T cell repertoires in COVID-19. Study information: Donors in the United States, Italy and Spain gave samples during acute or convalescent COVID-19.

Authors' data handling: Amplifying reference gene primers gave estimates of nucleated cell counts. Data came from immunoSEQ multiplex PCR; TCRdb stores just in-frame clones and leaves some out. V and J calls and clone size are copied from that table; D and trimming were computed from the DNA. The sample consists of about 110,000 clones, around 90% of them appearing once. Per germline, CDR1 MNHNY and CDR2 SVGAGI (reference sequence). J was trimmed by 3 bases and V by 6 bases; bases with no gene match: 7. The CDR3 is 15 amino acids. Sequenced sample: peripheral blood. This rearrangement joins TRBV6-6 to TRBJ2-3; 9 positions match TRBD2. The receptor was derived from a human donor in a cohort sampled during active COVID-19. CDR3 in DNA: TGTGCCAGCAGCAATAGCGGGAGAGTTACAGATACGCAGTATTTT. This gives the protein CASSNSGRVTDTQYF.